This T cell receptor beta chain was obtained from a study of CD8+CD57+ T cells in acquired aplastic anemia. Study-level background: Sorted CD4+ and CD8+ cells yielded DNA averaging roughly 3.3 ug.

The sample holds many counts of this clonotype. The V gene end was trimmed by 5 bases and the J gene end by 7 bases; junction bases not matched to a gene: 13. This CDR3 is 16 amino acids long. Germline V gene sequence: CDR1 SGHAT, CDR2 FQNNGV. Genomic DNA acted as the template from which TCR beta VDJ combination and CDR3 sequence profiling were carried out. TCRdb re-derived calls from the reads in MiXCR, one entry per CDR3 protein. The top ten clones hold under 60% of a sample with 150,000 to 200,000 distinct CDR3 sequences, about 64% of them seen once. This sequence joins TRBV11-2 and TRBJ2-1; 8 bases are a match to TRBD2. The sequenced sample was sorted CD4+, CD8+, or CD8+CD57+ T cells (not recorded which) from PBMCs. This clonotype originated in a human donor in good health. The CDR3 DNA sequence: TGTGCCAGCAGCCAGCATCCGGGACTAGGGGGGAATGAGCAGTTCTTC. Translated, it gives CASSQHPGLGGNEQFF. The entire variable domain, with the rest obtained from reference TRBV11-2 and TRBJ2-1, is as follows: EAGVAQSPRYKIIEKRQSVAFWCNPISGHATLYWYQQILGQGPKLLIQFQNNGVVDDSQLPKDRFSAERLKGVDSTLKIQPAKLEDSAVYLCASSQHPGLGGNEQFFGPGTRLTVL.